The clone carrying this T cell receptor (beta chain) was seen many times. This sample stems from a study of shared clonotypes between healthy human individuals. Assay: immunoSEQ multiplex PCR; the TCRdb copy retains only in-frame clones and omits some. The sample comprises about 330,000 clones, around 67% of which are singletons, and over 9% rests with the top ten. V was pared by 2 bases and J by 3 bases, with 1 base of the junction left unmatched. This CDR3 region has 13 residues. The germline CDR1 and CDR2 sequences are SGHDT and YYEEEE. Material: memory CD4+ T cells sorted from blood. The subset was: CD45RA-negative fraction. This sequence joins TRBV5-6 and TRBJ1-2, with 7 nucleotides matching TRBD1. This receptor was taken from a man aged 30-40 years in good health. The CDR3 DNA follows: TGTGCCAGCAGCTTCACAGGGGACTATGGCTACACCTTC. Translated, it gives CASSFTGDYGYTF.